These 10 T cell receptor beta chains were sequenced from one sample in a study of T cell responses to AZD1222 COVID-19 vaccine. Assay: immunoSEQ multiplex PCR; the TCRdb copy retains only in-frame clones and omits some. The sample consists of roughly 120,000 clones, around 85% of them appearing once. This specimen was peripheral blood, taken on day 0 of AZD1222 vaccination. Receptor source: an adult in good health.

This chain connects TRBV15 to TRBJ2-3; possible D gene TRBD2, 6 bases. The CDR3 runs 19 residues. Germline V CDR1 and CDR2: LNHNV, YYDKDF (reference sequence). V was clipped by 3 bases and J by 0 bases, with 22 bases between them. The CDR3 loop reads CATSSPTITIADSTDTQYF. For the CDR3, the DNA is TGTGCCACCAGCAGTCCAACAATTACAATAGCGGATAGCACAGATACGCAGTATTTT.

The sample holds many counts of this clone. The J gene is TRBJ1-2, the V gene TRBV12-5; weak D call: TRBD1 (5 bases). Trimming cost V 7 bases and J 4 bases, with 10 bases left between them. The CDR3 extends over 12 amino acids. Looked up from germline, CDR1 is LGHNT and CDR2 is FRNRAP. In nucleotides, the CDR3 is TGTGCTAGTGAGGGGCGGGCCTATGGCTACACCTTC. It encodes CASEGRAYGYTF.

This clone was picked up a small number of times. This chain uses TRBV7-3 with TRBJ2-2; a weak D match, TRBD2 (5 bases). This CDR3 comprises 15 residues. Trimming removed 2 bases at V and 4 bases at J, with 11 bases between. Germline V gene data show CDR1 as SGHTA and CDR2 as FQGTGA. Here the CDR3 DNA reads TGTGCCAGCAGCTTAGAGCGGAGCTTCACCGGGGAGCTGTTTTTT. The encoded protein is CASSLERSFTGELFF.

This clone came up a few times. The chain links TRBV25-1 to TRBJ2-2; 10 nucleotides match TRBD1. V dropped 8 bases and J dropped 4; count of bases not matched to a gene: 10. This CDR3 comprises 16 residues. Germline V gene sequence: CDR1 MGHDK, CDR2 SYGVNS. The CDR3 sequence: CASRHRDRGGTGELFF. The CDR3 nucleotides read TGTGCCAGCCGACACCGGGACAGGGGAGGCACCGGGGAGCTGTTTTTT. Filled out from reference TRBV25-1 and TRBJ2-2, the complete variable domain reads EADIYQTPRYLVIGTGKKITLECSQTMGHDKMYWYQQDPGMELHLIHYSYGVNSTEKGDLSSESTVSRIRTEHFPLTLESARPSHTSQYLCASRHRDRGGTGELFFGEGSRLTVL.

The CDR3 protein is CASSTKWDRGPYGYTF. As DNA, the CDR3 is TGTGCCAGCTCAACCAAGTGGGACAGGGGGCCCTATGGCTACACCTTC. This chain links TRBV18 with TRBJ1-2, with 12 bases that match TRBD1. There are 16 residues in the CDR3. Per the germline V gene, CDR1 is KGHSH and CDR2 is LQKENI. V gave up 5 bases and J gave up 4 bases; unmatched junction bases: 8.

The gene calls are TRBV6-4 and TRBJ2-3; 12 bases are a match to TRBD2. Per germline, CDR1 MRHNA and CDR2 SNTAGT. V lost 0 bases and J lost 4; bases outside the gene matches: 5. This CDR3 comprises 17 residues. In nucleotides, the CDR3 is TGTGCCAGCAGTGACTCGATCGGACTAGCGGGATCAGATACGCAGTATTTT. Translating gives CASSDSIGLAGSDTQYF.

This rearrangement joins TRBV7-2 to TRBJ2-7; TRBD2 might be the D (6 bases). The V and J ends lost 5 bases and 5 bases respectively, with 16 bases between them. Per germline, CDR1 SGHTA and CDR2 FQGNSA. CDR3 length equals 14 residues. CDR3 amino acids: CASSQRTGSNEQYF. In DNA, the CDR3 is TGTGCCAGCAGCCAACGGACCGGGAGTAACGAGCAGTACTTC.

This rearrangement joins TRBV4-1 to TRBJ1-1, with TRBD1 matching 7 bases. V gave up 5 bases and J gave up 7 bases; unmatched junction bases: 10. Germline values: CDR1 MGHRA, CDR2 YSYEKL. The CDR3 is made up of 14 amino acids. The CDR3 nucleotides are TGCGCCAGCAGCACGACACCCGACAGGGATGAAGCTTTCTTT. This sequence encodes CASSTTPDRDEAFF.

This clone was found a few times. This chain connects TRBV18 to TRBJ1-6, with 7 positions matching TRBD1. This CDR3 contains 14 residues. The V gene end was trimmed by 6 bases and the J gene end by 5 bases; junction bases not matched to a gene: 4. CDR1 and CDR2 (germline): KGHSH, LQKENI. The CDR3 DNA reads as TGTGCCAGCTCCCTCGACAGGGATAATTCACCCCTCCACTTT. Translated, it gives CASSLDRDNSPLHF.

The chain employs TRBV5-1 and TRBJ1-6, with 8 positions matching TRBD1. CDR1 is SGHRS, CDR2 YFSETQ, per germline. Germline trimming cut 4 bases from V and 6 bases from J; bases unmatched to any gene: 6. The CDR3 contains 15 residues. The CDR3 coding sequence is TGCGCCAGCAGCCGCACAGACAGGGGTAATTCACCCCTCCACTTT. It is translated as CASSRTDRGNSPLHF. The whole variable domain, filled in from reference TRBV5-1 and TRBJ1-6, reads KAGVTQTPRYLIKTRGQQVTLSCSPISGHRSVSWYQQTPGQGLQFLFEYFSETQRNKGNFPGRFSGRQFSNSRSEMNVSTLELGDSALYLCASSRTDRGNSPLHFGNGTRLTVT.